This T cell receptor beta chain is from a study of blood T cells in healthy people across ages. This clonotype was seen only a few times. Its antigen is unidentified. The use of a sample-barcoded 5' primer and a J-beta primer mix characterized a second PCR of 7 to 11 cycles. TCRdb reprocessed the 5' RACE reads via MiXCR and lists one record per CDR3 protein. The sample consists of 1.5 million to 2 million distinct CDR3 sequences, over 25% of them appearing once. Overall study results and limits: Compared with aged donors, long-lived donors showed fewer expanded clones, suggesting selection.

Sample: blood. The TCR was taken from a woman aged 30 to 39 in good health.

The CDR3, as DNA: TGCAGTGCTAGAACTCGGGACAACTCTGGAAACACCATATATTTT. Its translation is CSARTRDNSGNTIYF. The chain joins TRBV20-1 to TRBJ1-3; D might be TRBD1 (6 bases). V lost 2 bases to trimming and J lost 0 bases, with 11 bases between them. Germline CDR1 and CDR2: DFQATT and SNEGSKA (reference sequence). The CDR3 sequence is 15 residues long.